These 2 T cell receptor beta chains were sequenced from one sample in a study of T cells in Graves' hyperthyroidism and ophthalmopathy. TCR beta CDR3 regions were amplified from RNA. A set of HTBI primers served as the primers for a first-round RT-PCR of the TCR CDR3. TCRdb reanalysed the multiplex PCR reads using MiXCR and keeps one entry per CDR3 protein. The table shows roughly 510,000 distinct CDR3 sequences, with less than 25% occurring only once. Sample: blood. These receptors came from a man aged 18 to 35 with Graves' hyperthyroidism.

This clonotype was seen at least ten times. The chain couples TRBV11-3 to TRBJ2-5; D is unclear. Trimming left V 4 bases short and J 0 bases short, with 9 bases between. Germline loops: CDR1 SGHNT, CDR2 YENEEA. The CDR3 consists of 14 residues. CDR3 protein: CASSSSLYQETQYF. The DNA of the CDR3 is TGTGCCAGCAGCTCCAGTTTGTACCAAGAGACCCAGTACTTC.

This clonotype was seen repeatedly, ten times or more. A much larger clonotype is one base distant, so this may be a read error. The CDR3: CASSFRTNTEAFF. DNA for the CDR3: TGTGCCAGCAGTTTCAGGACGAACACTGAAGCTTTCTTT. The rearrangement uses TRBV12-3 or TRBV12-4 and TRBJ1-1; D ambiguous. V lost 3 bases and J lost 1, with 6 bases in between. CDR3 length: 13 amino acids.